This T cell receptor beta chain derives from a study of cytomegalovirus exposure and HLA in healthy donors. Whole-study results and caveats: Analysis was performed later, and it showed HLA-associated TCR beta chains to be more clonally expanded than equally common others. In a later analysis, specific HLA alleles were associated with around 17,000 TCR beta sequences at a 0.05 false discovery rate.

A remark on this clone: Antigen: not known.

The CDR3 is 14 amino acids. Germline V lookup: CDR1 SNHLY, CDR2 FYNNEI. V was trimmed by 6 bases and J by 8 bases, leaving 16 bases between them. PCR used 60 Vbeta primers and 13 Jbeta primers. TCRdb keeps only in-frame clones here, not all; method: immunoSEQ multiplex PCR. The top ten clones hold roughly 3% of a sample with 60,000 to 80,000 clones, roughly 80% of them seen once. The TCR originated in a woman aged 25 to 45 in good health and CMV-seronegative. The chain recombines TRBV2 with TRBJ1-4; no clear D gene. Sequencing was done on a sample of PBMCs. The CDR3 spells CASRMEGGKEKLFF. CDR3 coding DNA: TGTGCCAGCAGGATGGAAGGCGGTAAGGAAAAACTGTTTTTT.